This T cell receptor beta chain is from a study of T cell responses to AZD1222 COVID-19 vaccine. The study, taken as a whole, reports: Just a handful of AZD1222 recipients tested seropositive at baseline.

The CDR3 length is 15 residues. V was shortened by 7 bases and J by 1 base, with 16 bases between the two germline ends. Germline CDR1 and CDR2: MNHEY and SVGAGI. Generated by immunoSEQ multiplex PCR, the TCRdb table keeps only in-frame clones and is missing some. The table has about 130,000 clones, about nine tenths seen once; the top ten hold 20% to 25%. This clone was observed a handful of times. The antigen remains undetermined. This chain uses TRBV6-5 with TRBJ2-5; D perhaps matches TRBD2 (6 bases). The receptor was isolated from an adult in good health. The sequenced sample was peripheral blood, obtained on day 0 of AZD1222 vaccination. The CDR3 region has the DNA TGTGCCAGCACATCATTCTCCGGGAGCCAAGAGACCCAGTACTTC. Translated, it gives CASTSFSGSQETQYF.